What follows are 10 T cell receptor beta chains derived from one specimen sequenced in a study of T-cell reconstitution after alpha-beta-depleted transplantation in children. A TCRbeta library incorporating unique molecular identifiers was prepared. TCRdb recomputed calls from the PCR reads with MiXCR, one row per CDR3 protein. The table lists 350,000 to 500,000 distinct CDR3 sequences, 43% of them singletons. This material consisted of PBMCs, taken before TCRalphabeta/CD19-depleted stem cell transplant. These receptors originate from a girl aged 2-15 years with aplastic anemia, due to receive a stem cell transplant.

This chain links TRBV7-9 with TRBJ2-5, with 7 bases identical to TRBD1. The CDR3 length is 13 residues. With 1 base clipped from V and 4 bases from J, the junction kept 0 bases outside the gene matches. Germline CDR1 is SEHNR and CDR2 is FQNEAQ (reference sequence). CDR3: CASSLGDRETQYF. In DNA, the CDR3 is TGTGCCAGCAGCTTAGGGGACAGAGAGACCCAGTACTTC.

This chain joins TRBV5-1 and TRBJ2-2; 8 bases fit TRBD2. Germline CDR1 SGHRS, CDR2 YFSETQ. This CDR3 spans 17 amino acids. V dropped 0 bases and J dropped 0; count of bases not matched to a gene: 4. The CDR3 region has the DNA TGCGCCAGCAGCTTGGGAGCGGGAGTTGCGAACACCGGGGAGCTGTTTTTT. It codes for CASSLGAGVANTGELFF.

V usage is TRBV7-9 and J usage is TRBJ2-7; D unresolved. Trimming removed 4 bases at V and 3 bases at J, with 22 bases between. From germline, CDR1 is SEHNR and CDR2 FQNEAQ (reference sequence). The CDR3 length is 17 residues. The CDR3 loop is CASSSLGGPSLCYEQYF. DNA of the CDR3: TGTGCCAGCAGCTCCCTCGGCGGACCGTCTCTATGCTACGAGCAGTACTTC.

The rearrangement joins TRBV20-1 to TRBJ2-6; D is ambiguous. CDR1 DFQATT and CDR2 SNEGSKA come from the germline V gene (reference sequence). This CDR3 spans 15 amino acids. Trimming removed 2 bases at V and 0 bases at J, with 8 bases between. This CDR3 reads CSARKATSGANVLTF. The DNA of the CDR3 is TGCAGTGCTAGAAAAGCAACCTCTGGGGCCAACGTCCTGACTTTC.

The chain couples TRBV30 to TRBJ2-1, with 12 bases that match TRBD2. The germline V gene encodes CDR1 GTSNPN and CDR2 SVGIG (reference sequence). The CDR3 totals 14 residues. The junction had 6 bases not matched to a gene; V was cut back by 4 bases and J by 8 bases. CDR3 region: CAWNPSGRVDEQFF. The CDR3 DNA sequence: TGTGCCTGGAACCCTAGCGGGAGGGTTGATGAGCAGTTCTTC.

J is TRBJ2-3 and V is TRBV7-9; D is unresolved. Germline V lookup: CDR1 SEHNR, CDR2 FQNEAQ (reference sequence). This CDR3 is 12 amino acids long. Between the trimmed V and J ends, which lost 5 bases and 6 bases, there was a span of 9 bases. CDR3 amino acids: CASSAKRDTQYF. The CDR3 nucleotides read TGTGCCAGCAGCGCCAAGCGCGATACGCAGTATTTT. Looking up the rest from reference TRBV7-9 and TRBJ2-3 gives the full variable domain: DTGVSQNPRHKITKRGQNVTFRCDPISEHNRLYWYRQTLGQGPEFLTYFQNEAQLEKSRLLSDRFSAERPKGSFSTLEIQRTEQGDSAMYLCASSAKRDTQYFGPGTRLTVL.

The J gene is TRBJ2-2, the V gene TRBV9; 7 bases match TRBD1. The CDR3 has 19 residues. J lost 1 base, V lost 0 bases, and 12 bases had no gene match. The V gene's germline CDR1 is SGDLS and CDR2 YYNGEE. CDR3 sequence (DNA): TGTGCCAGCAGCGTAGAAGTTTGGGACAGTAATTTGAACACCGGGGAGCTGTTTTTT. Encoded protein: CASSVEVWDSNLNTGELFF.

The chain uses TRBV20-1 and TRBJ2-3; weak D call: TRBD1 (5 bases). Looked up from germline, CDR1 is DFQATT and CDR2 is SNEGSKA (reference sequence). The CDR3 loop spans 14 amino acids. The V end was cut by 6 bases, the J end by 2 bases, with 15 bases between. The DNA of the CDR3 is TGCAGTGCCCGCAGGGTGCCCTCCACAGATACGCAGTATTTT. Translation gives CSARRVPSTDTQYF.

V gene TRBV5-5 combines with J gene TRBJ2-5, with a possible D match to TRBD1 (6 bases). This CDR3 spans 16 amino acids. Germline CDR1 and CDR2: SGHKS and YYEKEE (reference sequence). Trimming pared 4 bases from V and 11 bases from J, leaving 27 bases between. DNA of the CDR3: TGTGCCAGCAGCCTAAACCTCGGGACACCGAGGAGTACTCAGTACTTC. It specifies CASSLNLGTPRSTQYF.

The V call is TRBV5-1, the J call TRBJ1-1, with D possibly TRBD1 on 5 matching bases. The CDR3 consists of 14 residues. Germline values: CDR1 SGHRS, CDR2 YFSETQ. Between the trimmed V and J ends, which lost 0 bases and 3 bases, there was a span of 9 bases. The CDR3 region has the DNA TGCGCCAGCAGCTTGGAGGGGTCGGACACTGAAGCTTTCTTT. Translated, it gives CASSLEGSDTEAFF.